This T cell receptor (beta chain) was observed in a study of T-cell reconstitution after alpha-beta-depleted transplantation in children. This clonotype has at least ten counts. This CDR3 is 14 amino acids long. The germline V gene encodes CDR1 MNHEY and CDR2 SMNVEV (reference sequence). V shed 6 bases and J shed 5 bases, with 14 bases lying between them. Molecular barcoding with unique molecular identifiers was used for the TCRbeta library. Each CDR3 protein is one row after TCRdb ran MiXCR on the PCR reads. The sample gives approximately 290,000 distinct CDR3 sequences, around 10% of which show up once; 23% is in the top ten.

This receptor was taken from a male patient under 10 years old who had a stem cell transplant for chronic granulomatous disease, so the T cells may come from the graft donor. Sequenced material: peripheral blood, taken 180 days after TCRalphabeta/CD19-depleted stem cell transplant. The chain couples TRBV27 to TRBJ2-4; possibly TRBD2 for D (6 bases). The CDR3 loop is CASRQRAGQNIQYF. The CDR3, as DNA: TGTGCCAGCAGGCAAAGAGCGGGCCAAAACATTCAGTACTTC.